The TCR beta chain described here comes from a study of T cells in Graves' hyperthyroidism and ophthalmopathy. Overall study: Before any treatment, at initial diagnosis, peripheral blood was collected. Study-level findings and limits: From stable hyperthyroidism, ophthalmopathy was set apart by a 13 V-J model. Peripheral blood also featured most of the thyroid clonotypes expanded above 0.001.

Turning to this clonotype: Its antigen is as yet unknown.

The CDR3 sequence is 16 residues long. In germline, CDR1 is PRHDT, CDR2 FYEKMQ (reference sequence). J lost 5 bases, V lost 3 bases, and 10 bases had no gene match. Amplification of TCR beta CDR3 regions was performed using RNA transcripts as template. The primer set for the first-round RT-PCR of the TCR CDR3 was HTBI. From the multiplex PCR reads, TCRdb called clonotypes with MiXCR, one entry per CDR3 protein. The table includes approximately 300,000 distinct CDR3 sequences, roughly 17% detected once. Hyperthyroidism of Graves' type that showed no ophthalmopathy progression within 18 months was stable.

The J gene is TRBJ1-2, the V gene TRBV13; 9 positions match TRBD1. This clonotype originated in a man aged 25 to 40 with Graves' hyperthyroidism. Material: blood. The CDR3 protein is CASSFGTGYNTYGYTF. DNA for the CDR3: TGTGCCAGCAGCTTCGGGACAGGGTATAATACTTATGGCTACACCTTC. The full variable domain, completed using reference TRBV13 and TRBJ1-2, is AAGVIQSPRHLIKEKRETATLKCYPIPRHDTVYWYQQGPGQDPQFLISFYEKMQSDKGSIPDRFSAQQFSDYHSELNMSSLELGDSALYFCASSFGTGYNTYGYTFGSGTRLTVV.